This T cell receptor (beta chain) was observed in a study of circulating CD8 cells and anti-PD-1 response in melanoma. The sample holds a few counts of this clonotype. Its antigen remains unidentified. The V gene end was trimmed by 5 bases and the J gene end by 8 bases; junction bases not matched to a gene: 7. CDR3 length: 13 amino acids. In germline, CDR1 is SGHTA, CDR2 FQGTGA. Findings and caveats of the study: TIGIT repertoires were least diverse, DNEG repertoires most diverse.

Sorting of live CD3+CD8+TCRalphabeta+ cells by PD-1 and/or TIGIT gave four subsets. Using about 15 ng of total RNA, TCR libraries were made with the QIAseq Immune Repertoire TCR panel. Via MiXCR, TCRdb re-called the reads, giving one row per CDR3 protein. This sample has 600 to 800 distinct CDR3 sequences, with roughly 10% found just once. This chain joins TRBV7-3 and TRBJ1-2; 8 bases align to TRBD1. The sequenced sample was CD8+ T cells from PBMCs, obtained at baseline or after one month of anti-PD-1 therapy (not recorded which). The clonotype originates from a human donor with melanoma. CDR3 sequence (DNA): TGTGCCAGCAGCCCGGACAGGGCTGGCGGCTACACCTTC. Translated: CASSPDRAGGYTF.